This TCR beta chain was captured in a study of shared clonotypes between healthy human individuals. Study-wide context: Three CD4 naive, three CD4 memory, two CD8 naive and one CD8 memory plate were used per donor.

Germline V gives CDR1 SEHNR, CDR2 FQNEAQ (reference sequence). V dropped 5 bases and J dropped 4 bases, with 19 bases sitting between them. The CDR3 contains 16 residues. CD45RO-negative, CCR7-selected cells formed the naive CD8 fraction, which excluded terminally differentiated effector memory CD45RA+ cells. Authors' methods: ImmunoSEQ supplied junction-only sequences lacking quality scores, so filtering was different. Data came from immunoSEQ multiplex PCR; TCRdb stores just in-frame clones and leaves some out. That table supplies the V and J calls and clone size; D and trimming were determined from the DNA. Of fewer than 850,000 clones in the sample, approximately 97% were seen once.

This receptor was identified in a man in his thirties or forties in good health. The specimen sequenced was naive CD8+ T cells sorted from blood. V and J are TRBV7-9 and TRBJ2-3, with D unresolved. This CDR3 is CASSRADPIPADTQYF. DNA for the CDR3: TGTGCCAGCAGCAGAGCAGACCCAATACCCGCAGATACGCAGTATTTT.